Sequencing of this TCR beta chain was carried out in a study of T cell responses to AZD1222 COVID-19 vaccine. Points on this clone: The antigen remains undetermined.

The protocol was immunoSEQ multiplex PCR, while the TCRdb copy is restricted to in-frame clones and leaves out a portion. The sample yields approximately 35,000 clones, 86% seen once. General study results and limits: Seropositive AZD1222 recipients at baseline numbered only 6 or 7.

CDR1 and CDR2 from the germline V gene are WNHNN and SYGVQD (reference sequence). There are 13 residues in the CDR3. The V and J ends lost 2 bases and 6 bases respectively, with 8 bases between them. The chain couples TRBV10-1 to TRBJ1-5; TRBD1 might be the D (5 bases). The source material was peripheral blood, sampled 28 days after the second AZD1222 dose. The sequence was collected from an adult who received the AZD1222 COVID-19 vaccine. The CDR3 DNA reads TGCGCCAGCAGTGAGCAGGGTAGTCAGCCCCAGCATTTT. Its protein product is CASSEQGSQPQHF.